The 14 T cell receptor beta chains in this list originate from one sample, sequenced in a study of response to subunit inactivated influenza vaccine. TCRdb re-derived calls from the RT-PCR reads in MiXCR, one entry per CDR3 protein. The table records about 500,000 distinct CDR3 sequences, 15% to 20% of them present only once. Source: CD4+ T cells sorted from PBMCs, taken roughly 24 months after vaccination. The receptors originated from a man between 50 and 75 years old who received an inactivated influenza vaccine.

About this clonotype: Given a much more abundant clone one base away, this may be a read error. The CDR3 bases are TGTGCCAGCGGGAGGCGGGCCAACAATAAGCAGTTCTTC. Its protein product is CASGRRANNKQFF. The chain has TRBV12-3 or TRBV12-4 and TRBJ2-1; possibly TRBD2 for D (6 bases). This CDR3 region has 13 residues.

This clonotype was counted only a few times. This chain uses TRBV20-1 with TRBJ2-5; D is ambiguous. Germline V gives CDR1 DFQATT, CDR2 SNEGSKA (reference sequence). The V end lost 5 bases, the J end lost 1 base, and 14 bases lay between the germline ends. The CDR3 contains 14 residues. Here the CDR3 DNA reads TGCAGTGCTCCCCCCTCCCGGGCCCAAGAGACCCAGTACTTC. As protein: CSAPPSRAQETQYF.

This clonotype has only a few counts. The chain couples TRBV4-3 to TRBJ1-1; D gene uncertain. With 0 bases removed from V and 3 bases from J, the gap between germline ends came to 5 bases. CDR1 and CDR2 from the germline V gene are LGHNA and YSLEER. The CDR3 is 13 amino acids. The CDR3 coding sequence is TGCGCCAGCAGCCAAGATCTGGACACTGAAGCTTTCTTT. Protein product: CASSQDLDTEAFF.

This chain joins TRBV5-1 and TRBJ2-3; D may be TRBD2 (5 bases). V was clipped by 5 bases and J by 2 bases, with 12 bases between them. The CDR3 has 14 residues. The germline V gene has CDR1 SGHRS and CDR2 YFSETQ. Here the CDR3 reads CASRDPGNTDTQYF. The CDR3 DNA sequence: TGCGCCAGCAGAGACCCCGGGAACACAGATACGCAGTATTTT.

The chain combines TRBV2 with TRBJ2-2, with TRBD2 matching over 8 bases. V trimming: 5 bases; J trimming: 7 bases; junction bases outside the gene matches: 6. This CDR3 has 14 amino acids. CDR1 is SNHLY, CDR2 FYNNEI, per germline. CDR3 nucleotide sequence: TGTGCCAGCAGTACGGGGGGGCAGAGCGGGGAGCTGTTTTTT. This translates into CASSTGGQSGELFF.

The V and J genes are TRBV19 and TRBJ2-2; a possible D gene is TRBD1 (6 bases). The CDR3 runs to 15 residues. Germline values: CDR1 LNHDA, CDR2 SQIVND (reference sequence). The V gene lost 1 base and the J gene lost 6 bases, with 12 bases spanning the gap. CDR3 coding DNA: TGTGCCAGTAGTATAGCTGGGGGCTTATCCGGGGAGCTGTTTTTT. Translating it yields CASSIAGGLSGELFF.

The CDR3 nucleotides are TGCAGCGTTGGGACTAGCGGGAGCATCTCCTACAATGAGCAGTTCTTC. Its protein is CSVGTSGSISYNEQFF. The genes are TRBV29-1 and TRBJ2-1, with 13 bases lining up with TRBD2. The trim removed 4 bases at V and 0 bases at J, leaving 3 bases unmatched. Germline assignment: CDR1 SQVTM and CDR2 ANQGSEA. The CDR3 totals 16 residues.

This clonotype came up many times. The V gene is TRBV28, the J gene TRBJ2-7; no firm D call. V lost 3 bases to trimming and J lost 3 bases, with 15 bases between them. The CDR3 consists of 15 residues. Germline V gene sequence: CDR1 MDHEN, CDR2 SYDVKM. CDR3: CASSFIGRNIYEQYF. CDR3 nucleotide sequence: TGTGCCAGCAGTTTTATAGGACGGAATATCTACGAGCAGTACTTC.

This clonotype has just a few counts. The J gene is TRBJ2-7, the V gene TRBV4-3, with 9 bases lining up with TRBD1. The CDR3 loop spans 15 amino acids. With V trimmed by 5 bases and J by 0 bases, 5 bases remained unmatched. Germline-derived CDR1 and CDR2 are LGHNA and YSLEER. The CDR3 region has the DNA TGCGCCAGCAGCGAACGGACAGGGGCCTCCTACGAGCAGTACTTC. This sequence encodes CASSERTGASYEQYF.

This clonotype was counted a few times. V and J are TRBV7-2 and TRBJ1-5; a weak D match, TRBD1 (6 bases). Trimming took 5 bases from V and 5 from J, leaving 10 bases between them. From germline, CDR1 is SGHTA and CDR2 FQGNSA. The length of the CDR3 is 13 residues. The CDR3 DNA follows: TGTGCCAGCAGCAAATACAGGGATCAGCCCCAGCATTTT. Residues: CASSKYRDQPQHF.

The J gene is TRBJ2-1, the V gene TRBV11-1; D unresolved. This CDR3 spans 16 amino acids. Germline CDR1 is SGHAT and CDR2 is FQDESV (reference sequence). The V and J ends lost 3 bases and 1 base respectively, with 13 bases between them. The CDR3 nucleotides are TGTGCCAGCAGCTTGAGCCTCGGGCGGTCCTACAATGAGCAGTTCTTC. Protein product: CASSLSLGRSYNEQFF.

V and J are TRBV6-1 and TRBJ2-1, with TRBD2 as a possible D gene (6 bases). V was trimmed by 6 bases and J by 4 bases, leaving 19 bases between them. This CDR3 contains 16 residues. CDR1 is MNHNS, CDR2 SASEGT, per germline. As DNA, the CDR3 is TGTGCCAGCAGCTGGGGTGGGGGAGGTGGATACAATGAGCAGTTCTTC. Its translation is CASSWGGGGGYNEQFF.

The chain is built from TRBV4-1 and TRBJ2-2; a possible D gene is TRBD1 (5 bases). The germline gives CDR1 MGHRA, CDR2 YSYEKL. The CDR3 consists of 18 residues. Trimming stripped 4 bases from V and 8 bases from J, with 26 bases between. The CDR3 spells CASSPTPSRAGLGGELFF. In nucleotides, the CDR3 is TGCGCCAGCAGCCCGACCCCCTCCAGGGCCGGTTTAGGAGGGGAGCTGTTTTTT.

The rearrangement uses TRBV7-6 and TRBJ2-7, with D unclear. CDR1 is SGHVS, CDR2 FNYEAQ, per germline. There are 14 residues in the CDR3. Deletions cut 0 bases from V and 1 base from J, with 7 bases between. The CDR3 DNA sequence: TGTGCCAGCAGCTTAGCGCAGCAATCCTACGAGCAGTACTTC. Translation: CASSLAQQSYEQYF.